Given below is one TCR beta chain in context. Its antigen remains unknown. The sample comes from a study of prognosis after radiotherapy for stage I lung cancer. As for the study in general: Individuals with stage I non-small cell lung cancer joined the cohort between 2018 and 2019. Broader study findings: Patients who developed distant metastases had lower Shannon entropy after stereotactic body radiation therapy.

Amplification of TCR beta CDR3 from genomic DNA used two-round multiplex PCR. First-round PCR, the initial amplification, used primers specific to each TRBV and TRBJ gene. Via MiXCR, TCRdb re-called the multiplex PCR reads, giving one row per CDR3 protein. The data hold about 25,000 distinct CDR3 sequences, with approximately 40% observed a single time. V dropped 3 bases and J dropped 10; count of bases not matched to a gene: 5. The CDR3 covers 15 residues. Germline values: CDR1 MNHNS, CDR2 SASEGT. The origin of this receptor is a donor over 45 with non-small cell lung cancer. The material was PBMCs, obtained before or after stereotactic body radiation therapy (not recorded which). V and J are TRBV6-1 and TRBJ2-1; TRBD2 aligns across 14 bases. CDR3 protein: CASSDGLAGGFEQFF. The CDR3 DNA is TGTGCCAGCAGTGACGGACTAGCGGGGGGATTCGAGCAGTTCTTC.